The rows below give T cell receptor beta chains drawn from one sample of a study of regulatory T cells in long-lasting Graves disease. TCRdb re-analysed the multiplex PCR reads in MiXCR, keeping a single row per CDR3 protein. The sample records roughly 420,000 distinct CDR3 sequences, 13% to 15% being singletons. The sample was also reused in another study, on T cells in Graves' hyperthyroidism and ophthalmopathy.

The starting material was peripheral blood mononuclear cells (PBMCs), obtained at new diagnosis, from a patient treated with antithyroid drugs. The receptor source for this set is a woman aged 45-60 years with Graves disease. Both conserved end residues are part of each CDR3. The D gene is left open where the match is weak. Size is omitted from some rows. Given values are once, few, many or a class for expanded clones.

D gene	V gene	clone size	J gene	CDR3 protein	CDR3 DNA
TRBD2	TRBV2	.	TRBJ2-3	CASSIAGGPGDTQYF	TGTGCCAGCAGTATAGCGGGAGGGCCGGGAGATACGCAGTATTTT
.	TRBV28	.	TRBJ1-6	CASSLWAGSSYNSPLHF	TGTGCCAGCAGTTTATGGGCAGGGAGCTCCTATAATTCACCCCTCCACTTT
.	TRBV5-5	few	TRBJ2-2	CASSLSPTTAGELFF	TGTGCCAGCAGCTTGTCCCCGACAACGGCCGGGGAGCTGTTTTTT
TRBD2	TRBV20-1	.	TRBJ2-1	CSARGLVFYNEQFF	TGCAGTGCTAGGGGACTAGTTTTCTACAATGAGCAGTTCTTC
.	TRBV6-2/TRBV6-3	many	TRBJ2-7	CASIRTGSSYEQYF	TGTGCCAGCATTCGGACGGGAAGCTCCTACGAGCAGTACTTC
.	TRBV12-3/TRBV12-4	many	TRBJ2-1	CASRALGSYNEQFF	TGTGCCAGCAGGGCCCTAGGTTCCTACAATGAGCAGTTCTTC
.	TRBV9	many	TRBJ1-2	CASSVDRDGYTF	TGTGCCAGCAGCGTAGACAGGGATGGCTACACCTTC
.	TRBV6-1	few	TRBJ1-4	CASSRSGNVGEKLFF	TGTGCCAGCTCAAGGTCCGGTAACGTTGGTGAAAAACTGTTTTTT
.	TRBV29-1	few	TRBJ1-5	CSVQLTGGWHF	TGCAGCGTTCAACTCACCGGGGGATGGCATTTT
.	TRBV9	many	TRBJ2-1	CASSVGGNTNNEQFF	TGTGCCAGCAGCGTAGGCGGGAACACCAACAATGAGCAGTTCTTC
TRBD2	TRBV12-3/TRBV12-4	many	TRBJ2-2	CASRKGLAGVIGELFF	TGTGCCAGCAGAAAGGGACTAGCGGGAGTTATCGGGGAGCTGTTTTTT
.	TRBV28	many	TRBJ2-7	CASSLTDFQYF	TGTGCCAGCAGTTTGACGGATTTCCAGTACTTC
TRBD2	TRBV12-5	many	TRBJ2-1	CASGPGTSWLMNEQFF	TGTGCTAGTGGTCCCGGGACTAGCTGGCTAATGAATGAGCAGTTCTTC
.	TRBV6-1	.	TRBJ1-2	CASRPPTGLYGYTF	TGTGCCAGCAGGCCCCCAACAGGGCTCTATGGCTACACCTTC
TRBD2	TRBV7-3	many	TRBJ2-3	CASSLTSGSEVTQYF	TGTGCCAGCAGCCTCACTAGCGGGAGTGAGGTTACGCAGTATTTT
TRBD2	TRBV7-9	.	TRBJ2-3	CAGSRLAGSSTVTQYF	TGTGCCGGCAGCCGACTAGCGGGCTCTAGCACAGTTACGCAGTATTTT
.	TRBV6-2/TRBV6-3	few	TRBJ1-1	CASSRWDHTFF	TGTGCCAGCAGCCGTTGGGACCATACTTTCTTT
TRBD1	TRBV28	many	TRBJ2-7	CASSLLGQGFKRGYEQYF	TGTGCCAGCAGTTTATTAGGACAGGGTTTCAAAAGGGGCTACGAGCAGTACTTC
.	TRBV7-9	many	TRBJ2-3	CASSPRGRTTDTQYF	TGTGCCAGCAGTCCTAGGGGCAGAACCACAGATACGCAGTATTTT
TRBD1	TRBV2	few	TRBJ1-5	CASSIQGALGQPQHF	TGTGCCAGCAGTATACAGGGGGCACTGGGGCAGCCCCAGCATTTT
.	TRBV2	many	TRBJ1-1	CASSGSLGTEAFF	TGTGCCAGCAGCGGGTCGTTAGGGACTGAAGCTTTCTTT
.	TRBV18	.	TRBJ2-7	CASSPLQGRTSYEQYF	TGTGCCAGCTCACCCCTCCAGGGGCGTACCTCCTACGAGCAGTACTTC
TRBD2	TRBV5-1	many	TRBJ2-1	CASSLGTSGSYNEQFF	TGTGCCAGCAGCTTAGGGACTAGCGGCTCCTACAATGAGCAGTTCTTC
.	TRBV18	many	TRBJ2-5	CASSPVAGQETQYF	TGTGCCAGCTCACCGGTGGCGGGCCAAGAGACCCAGTACTTC
.	TRBV12-3/TRBV12-4	many	TRBJ2-7	CASSLGGPYSYEQYF	TGTGCCAGCAGTTTAGGGGGGCCTTACTCCTACGAGCAGTACTTC
TRBD2	TRBV7-9	.	TRBJ2-1	CASSKLAGGLNEQFF	TGTGCCAGCAGCAAACTAGCGGGAGGGCTAAATGAGCAGTTCTTC
TRBD1	TRBV2	many	TRBJ1-1	CASSYRGNTEAFF	TGTGCCAGCAGTTACAGGGGGAACACTGAAGCTTTCTTT
.	TRBV3-1	.	TRBJ2-1	CASSQSHWSGGYNEQFF	TGTGCCAGCAGCCAGTCGCATTGGAGCGGAGGCTACAATGAGCAGTTCTTC
.	TRBV24-1	many	TRBJ2-7	CATSDLQGQHYEQYF	TGTGCCACCAGTGATTTGCAAGGACAGCACTACGAGCAGTACTTC